The rows below give T cell receptor beta chains drawn from one sample of a study of T-cell reconstitution after alpha-beta-depleted transplantation in children. A single record per CDR3 protein comes from TCRdb applying MiXCR to the PCR reads. The sample shows about 160,000 distinct CDR3 sequences, 11% of them seen only once. The sample in question was PBMCs, obtained before TCRalphabeta/CD19-depleted stem cell transplant. These receptors were collected from a boy aged 2 to 10 with acute myeloid leukemia, due to receive a stem cell transplant. CDR3s leave out the opening cysteine and the closing phenylalanine or tryptophan. Each record gives: J gene, V gene, CDR3 protein.

TRBJ2-3	TRBV5-1	ASNPQAGGSTDTQY
TRBJ2-1	TRBV29-1	SVAGPTLYNEQF
TRBJ2-7	TRBV5-1	ASSLEAPSVEQY
TRBJ2-3	TRBV9	ASSPRTGGVDTQY
TRBJ2-2	TRBV24-1	ATGRNRGQGPNTGELF
TRBJ2-1	TRBV5-1	ASSGGQGNSYNEQF
TRBJ1-2	TRBV5-6	ASSLTLKGGYT
TRBJ2-1	TRBV4-2	ASSQQPGVGVGYEQF
TRBJ2-6	TRBV27	ASRMAGANVLT
TRBJ2-1	TRBV5-1	ASKSTGSGSYNEQF
TRBJ2-1	TRBV5-1	ASSLRPEGVNEQF
TRBJ1-5	TRBV12-3/TRBV12-4	ASSFRGRWGQPQH
TRBJ1-1	TRBV20-1	SARSPGRAEAF
TRBJ2-2	TRBV30	AWSVWRGRVNTGELF
TRBJ2-7	TRBV23-1	ASSPVYPGLWSYEQY
TRBJ2-3	TRBV12-3/TRBV12-4	ASSLEAGKADTQY
TRBJ2-3	TRBV20-1	SARDPTLAPGY
TRBJ2-3	TRBV20-1	SGESTDTQY
TRBJ2-5	TRBV5-1	ASSLFDETQY
TRBJ1-2	TRBV12-3/TRBV12-4	ASSRNVGQGIYGYT
TRBJ2-3	TRBV7-3	ASSFTPGHADTQY
TRBJ2-3	TRBV6-5	ASSYGASGVGDTQY
TRBJ2-1	TRBV7-9	ASSSGGVINEQF
TRBJ2-3	TRBV28	ASSHINLITDTQY
TRBJ2-5	TRBV5-1	ASSLPPQETQY
TRBJ1-5	TRBV18	ASSIGGFNQPQH
TRBJ2-7	TRBV28	ATQGGVTLPRAYEQY
TRBJ1-1	TRBV20-1	SARDRDREAF
TRBJ1-4	TRBV5-1	ASSTGAGRDEKLF
TRBJ2-3	TRBV4-1	ASSQRQGVNGHTDTQY
TRBJ2-1	TRBV7-2	ASSPTLEEEQF
TRBJ2-1	TRBV5-1	ASSLVGGQGDEQF
TRBJ1-4	TRBV5-1	ASSLDSRNEKLF
TRBJ1-2	TRBV5-5	ASTPGGIFYGYT
TRBJ2-2	TRBV5-6	ASSLNRRFTGELF
TRBJ2-1	TRBV2	ASSETGGEQF
TRBJ2-1	TRBV7-8	ASSLESRGRWYEQF
TRBJ1-1	TRBV3-1	ASSQSGRTEAF
TRBJ2-1	TRBV20-1	SAQLAGGYNEQF
TRBJ1-1	TRBV6-5	ASSYSKRLWHSNTEAF